This TCR beta chain was captured by sequencing in a study of blood T cells in healthy people across ages. Combining a sample-barcoded 5' primer with a J-beta primer mix, a second PCR ran for about 7 to 11 cycles. Tagging of each cDNA molecule was performed by a template-switch adaptor with 12 random nucleotides. TCRdb used MiXCR to reprocess the 5' RACE reads, holding one entry per CDR3 protein. The sample has some 900,000 distinct CDR3 sequences, roughly 50% seen once. The V gene's germline CDR1 is SQVTM and CDR2 ANQGSEA. The CDR3 is 14 amino acids. The ends were cut back, 3 bases at V and 7 bases at J, with 19 bases in the middle. Study conclusions and caveats: Donor CMV status was unknown, possibly confounding expanded clonotype changes. Researchers deemed the diversity estimates from one million T cells underestimates. Naive T cell percentage showed a strong correlation with the diversity of TCR beta.

In this sample, this clonotype turned up a few times. The antigen is not known. The sequence was obtained from a man in his thirties or forties in good health. The chain combines TRBV29-1 with TRBJ2-7; D possibly corresponds to TRBD1 (6 bases). The sample comprised blood. This chain's CDR3 is CSVEEDSRSGEQYF. The CDR3 nucleotides are TGCAGCGTTGAGGAGGACAGTCGTTCGGGTGAGCAGTACTTC.